This T cell receptor (beta chain) was recorded in a study of T cells after yellow fever vaccination. TCRdb re-derived calls from the 5' RACE reads in MiXCR, one entry per CDR3 protein. The sample contains tens of thousands of distinct CDR3 sequences, around 7% of which appear only once. CDR1 and CDR2 from the germline V gene are SEHNR and FQNEAQ (reference sequence). The CDR3 is made up of 13 amino acids. Trimming shortened V by 0 bases and J by 5 bases, and 8 bases separated the two germline ends. This clonotype occurred a few times. This chain joins TRBV7-9 and TRBJ2-7; unclear D gene. Sequenced here: CD8+ T cells sorted from PBMCs, sampled about 5 days after the first yellow fever vaccination. The sequence came from a man aged 18 to 29 who received the YFV17D yellow fever vaccine. For the CDR3, the DNA is TGTGCCAGCAGCTTAGCGTTAAGCGACGAGCAGTACTTC. Translation: CASSLALSDEQYF.